The 29 T cell receptor beta chains below come from one sample, sequenced in a study of blood T cell repertoires in COVID-19. Sequencing used immunoSEQ multiplex PCR; TCRdb keeps in-frame clones, though not all of them. The sample records 200,000 to 250,000 clones, 70% to 90% being singletons. Input material: peripheral blood. These receptor sequences come from a human donor in a cohort sampled during active COVID-19.

The chain combines TRBV25-1 with TRBJ1-6; D gene ambiguous. V dropped 3 bases and J dropped 10 bases, with 7 bases sitting between them. This CDR3 contains 12 residues. The germline V gene encodes CDR1 MGHDK and CDR2 SYGVNS. The CDR3 sequence is CASSEDWSPLHF. CDR3 bases: TGTGCCAGCAGTGAGGACTGGTCACCCCTCCACTTT.

This chain connects TRBV5-1 to TRBJ2-2; TRBD2 matches at 7 bases. From germline, CDR1 is SGHRS and CDR2 YFSETQ. CDR3 size: 16 residues. The V segment lost 6 bases and the J segment 6 bases; nucleotides outside the gene matches: 14. The CDR3 protein is CASTFEAGRAAGELFF. The CDR3 DNA reads TGCGCCAGCACTTTCGAAGCGGGGAGGGCTGCCGGGGAGCTGTTTTTT.

The rearrangement uses TRBV18 and TRBJ2-3; D may be TRBD2 (6 bases). The CDR3 runs 17 residues. The V end was cut by 2 bases, the J end by 0 bases, with 15 bases between. The germline gives CDR1 KGHSH, CDR2 LQKENI. Here the CDR3 reads CASSPIERAFSTDTQYF. The CDR3 DNA is TGTGCCAGCTCACCAATAGAGCGGGCCTTTAGCACAGATACGCAGTATTTT. The complete variable domain, with remaining parts taken from reference TRBV18 and TRBJ2-3, reads NAGVMQNPRHLVRRRGQEARLRCSPMKGHSHVYWYRQLPEEGLKFMVYLQKENIIDESGMPKERFSAEFPKEGPSILRIQQVVRGDSAAYFCASSPIERAFSTDTQYFGPGTRLTVL.

In this sample, this clone turned up once. The chain joins TRBV5-4 to TRBJ2-1; weak D call: TRBD2 (5 bases). V gave up 4 bases and J gave up 0 bases, with 14 bases separating them. The CDR3 consists of 16 residues. Germline CDR1 SGHNT, CDR2 YYREEE (reference sequence). The CDR3, as DNA: TGTGCCAGCAGCCCGCGTTTGGGGAGCTCCTACAATGAGCAGTTCTTC. It specifies CASSPRLGSSYNEQFF. Variable domain in full (rest from reference TRBV5-4 and TRBJ2-1): ETGVTQSPTHLIKTRGQQVTLRCSSQSGHNTVSWYQQALGQGPQFIFQYYREEENGRGNFPPRFSGLQFPNYSSELNVNALELDDSALYLCASSPRLGSSYNEQFFGPGTRLTVL.

The chain links TRBV4-2 to TRBJ2-7; TRBD2 might be the D (5 bases). V dropped 0 bases and J dropped 7 bases, with 22 bases sitting between them. The germline CDR1 and CDR2 sequences are LGHNA and YNFKEQ. This CDR3 is 17 amino acids long. The CDR3 DNA sequence: TGTGCCAGCAGCCAAGATGAGAGTCGGGGTCGGGGAGTGGAGCAGTACTTC. Translating gives CASSQDESRGRGVEQYF.

This clone was seen many times. V is TRBV11-3 and J is TRBJ2-2; a weak D match, TRBD2 (5 bases). Germline-derived CDR1 and CDR2 are SGHNT and YENEEA. V was trimmed by 4 bases and J by 1 base, leaving 13 bases between them. The CDR3 spans 16 residues. CDR3 loop: CASSYDGGQNTGELFF. CDR3 DNA: TGTGCCAGCAGCTACGATGGCGGGCAGAACACCGGGGAGCTGTTTTTT.

V usage is TRBV28 and J usage is TRBJ1-1; TRBD1 might be the D (6 bases). The CDR3 spans 13 residues. Trimming removed 11 bases from V and 5 bases from J, with 18 bases in between. The germline CDR1 and CDR2 sequences are MDHEN and SYDVKM. Here the CDR3 reads CAAVAPGVTEAFF. CDR3 sequence (DNA): TGTGCCGCAGTAGCCCCAGGGGTGACTGAAGCTTTCTTT.

This sequence joins TRBV7-2 and TRBJ1-4, with D perhaps TRBD1 (5 bases). Deletions cut 1 base from V and 4 bases from J, with 10 bases between. Germline V gene sequence: CDR1 SGHTA, CDR2 FQGNSA. The CDR3 extends over 15 amino acids. The DNA of the CDR3 is TGTGCCAGCAGCTTAGAACAGGCCTATAATGAAAAACTGTTTTTT. This translates into CASSLEQAYNEKLFF.

The chain combines TRBV10-3 with TRBJ2-1; TRBD2 matches at 8 bases. J gave up 6 bases and V 10 bases, and 5 bases lay outside the gene matches. CDR1 and CDR2 (germline): ENHRY, SYGVKD. The CDR3 loop spans 12 amino acids. CDR3 protein: CATIAGSNEQFF. CDR3 coding DNA: TGTGCCACAATAGCGGGGAGCAATGAGCAGTTCTTC.

The chain links TRBV19 to TRBJ1-5, with TRBD1 as a possible D gene (5 bases). This CDR3 spans 15 amino acids. Looked up from germline, CDR1 is LNHDA and CDR2 is SQIVND (reference sequence). V was clipped by 4 bases and J by 3 bases, with 13 bases between them. In nucleotides, the CDR3 is TGTGCCAGTAGTAGGGGCGCGGACCTCAATCAGCCCCAGCATTTT. Translated: CASSRGADLNQPQHF.

This rearrangement joins TRBV2 to TRBJ1-4, with D possibly TRBD1 on 6 matching bases. The CDR3 has 15 amino acids. With 6 bases removed from V and 3 bases from J, the gap between germline ends came to 14 bases. Germline CDR1 SNHLY, CDR2 FYNNEI. The CDR3 region is CASRLGQLSNEKLFF. The CDR3 bases are TGTGCCAGCAGGTTAGGACAGCTTTCTAATGAAAAACTGTTTTTT.

The rearrangement uses TRBV11-2 and TRBJ2-5; D possibly corresponds to TRBD2 (6 bases). The V and J ends lost 1 base and 11 bases respectively, with 17 bases between them. The CDR3 is 14 amino acids. Germline values: CDR1 SGHAT, CDR2 FQNNGV. The CDR3 loop reads CASSLVGLAVIQYF. The CDR3 region has the DNA TGTGCCAGCAGCTTAGTGGGACTGGCCGTGATTCAGTACTTC. Complete variable domain (other parts from reference TRBV11-2 and TRBJ2-5): EAGVAQSPRYKIIEKRQSVAFWCNPISGHATLYWYQQILGQGPKLLIQFQNNGVVDDSQLPKDRFSAERLKGVDSTLKIQPAKLEDSAVYLCASSLVGLAVIQYFGPGTRLLVL.

Of note for this clone: A read error may account for a junction end that differs from germline. V usage is TRBV27 and J usage is TRBJ2-7; maybe TRBD2 (5 bases). The CDR3 contains 10 residues. Germline V gene sequence: CDR1 MNHEY, CDR2 SMNVEV (reference sequence). For the CDR3, the DNA is TGTGCCAGCAGTCCCCCTACCGGGGACTTC. Residues: CASSPPTGDF.

This clone occurred once. This sequence joins TRBV11-3 and TRBJ2-1, with 8 bases matching TRBD2. The CDR3 sequence is 15 residues long. CDR1 and CDR2 from the germline V gene are SGHNT and YENEEA. Germline trimming cut 4 bases from V and 5 bases from J; bases unmatched to any gene: 7. In DNA form, the CDR3 reads TGTGCCAGCAGCTCAAGCGGGAGAGGAGACAATGAGCAGTTCTTC. Translation: CASSSSGRGDNEQFF.

This chain joins TRBV13 and TRBJ1-2; perhaps TRBD1 as D (6 bases). V was clipped by 5 bases and J by 2 bases, with 6 bases between them. The CDR3 is 12 residues long. CDR1 and CDR2 from the germline V gene are PRHDT and FYEKMQ (reference sequence). This CDR3 reads CASSQGNYGYTF. The CDR3 DNA follows: TGTGCCAGCAGCCAGGGGAACTATGGCTACACCTTC. Supplemented by reference TRBV13 and TRBJ1-2, the full variable domain reads AAGVIQSPRHLIKEKRETATLKCYPIPRHDTVYWYQQGPGQDPQFLISFYEKMQSDKGSIPDRFSAQQFSDYHSELNMSSLELGDSALYFCASSQGNYGYTFGSGTRLTVV.

In this sample, this clone turned up once. The rearrangement uses TRBV11-2 and TRBJ2-1; no reliable D call. CDR1 SGHAT and CDR2 FQNNGV come from the germline V gene. V shed 0 bases and J shed 9 bases, with 3 bases lying between them. This CDR3 region has 11 residues. In DNA, the CDR3 is TGTGCCAGCAGCTTAGAAGCTGAGCAGTTCTTC. This encodes CASSLEAEQFF.

The chain links TRBV7-9 to TRBJ1-2; TRBD1 is a possible D gene (5 bases). The CDR3 runs to 14 residues. V was trimmed by 8 bases and J by 2 bases, leaving 15 bases between them. Germline loops: CDR1 SEHNR, CDR2 FQNEAQ (reference sequence). In nucleotides, the CDR3 is TGTGCCAGCGGCCCCCCGGGGGGGAACTATGGCTACACCTTC. Translated: CASGPPGGNYGYTF.

In nucleotides, the CDR3 is TGTGCCAGCAGCTTGGGTACCGCCCGGGGGACCCAGTACTTC. Protein sequence: CASSLGTARGTQYF. The chain couples TRBV5-6 to TRBJ2-5; tentatively, D is TRBD2 (5 bases). The CDR3 length is 14 residues. Trimming cost V 0 bases and J 7 bases, with 13 bases left between them. Germline CDR1 is SGHDT and CDR2 is YYEEEE.

About this clone: This sample also contains other DNA sequences that code for the same CDR3. The chain uses TRBV6-5 and TRBJ1-2; the match to TRBD1 covers 8 bases. The CDR3 is 13 residues long. J lost 3 bases, V lost 4 bases, and 1 base had no gene match. CDR1 MNHEY and CDR2 SVGAGI come from the germline V gene. Written as DNA, the CDR3 is TGTGCCAGCAGTTTGGACAGGGACTATGGCTACACCTTC. Amino acids: CASSLDRDYGYTF.

The chain joins TRBV13 to TRBJ1-1; TRBD1 might be the D (5 bases). V was shortened by 1 base and J by 5 bases, with 11 bases between the two germline ends. The germline CDR1 and CDR2 sequences are PRHDT and FYEKMQ (reference sequence). This CDR3 contains 14 residues. The CDR3 loop is CASSLDPGGTEAFF. The CDR3 DNA reads TGTGCCAGCAGCTTAGATCCCGGGGGGACTGAAGCTTTCTTT.

The CDR3 DNA reads TGTGCCAGCAGCCACAGACAGGGGACTAACTATGGCTACACCTTC. It codes for CASSHRQGTNYGYTF. This chain uses TRBV3-1 (or the pseudogene TRBV3-2) with TRBJ1-2; 8 bases are a match to TRBD1. Germline V gene lookup returns CDR1 LGHDT and CDR2 YNNKEL (reference sequence). The CDR3 is made up of 15 amino acids. The J segment lost 0 bases and the V segment lost 3 bases, leaving 3 bases of the junction unmatched.

This chain uses TRBV12-3 or TRBV12-4 with TRBJ1-2; no definite D call. V lost 3 bases, J lost 2 bases, and 7 bases lay in between. CDR3 length: 13 amino acids. CDR3 sequence: CASSFKRNYGYTF. DNA of the CDR3: TGTGCCAGCAGTTTTAAGAGAAACTATGGCTACACCTTC.

Worth noting for this clone: Being one base from a much bigger clone, this may be a read error. The rearrangement links TRBV6-5 to TRBJ1-1, with 9 bases identical to TRBD1. The CDR3 is made up of 12 amino acids. V lost 6 bases to trimming and J lost 5 bases; unmatched junction nucleotides: 1. In germline, CDR1 is MNHEY, CDR2 SVGAGI. The CDR3 reads CASRQGATEAFF. The DNA of the CDR3 is TGTGCCAGCAGACAGGGGGCAACTGAAGCTTTCTTT.

This chain connects TRBV9 to TRBJ1-6; D gene ambiguous. There are 14 residues in the CDR3. The V gene's germline CDR1 is SGDLS and CDR2 YYNGEE. V shed 0 bases and J shed 6 bases, with 7 bases lying between them. The DNA of the CDR3 is TGTGCCAGCAGCGTAGCAACACCTAATTCACCCCTCCACTTT. The encoded protein is CASSVATPNSPLHF.

V usage is TRBV19 and J usage is TRBJ2-4, with a tentative D call TRBD1 (6 bases). V dropped 10 bases and J dropped 7 bases, with 23 bases sitting between them. Germline-derived CDR1 and CDR2 are LNHDA and SQIVND (reference sequence). CDR3 size: 15 residues. CDR3 protein: CATTALRTAGNIQYF. Written as DNA, the CDR3 is TGTGCCACTACAGCACTTAGGACAGCTGGGAACATTCAGTACTTC. The complete variable domain, with remaining parts taken from reference TRBV19 and TRBJ2-4, reads DGGITQSPKYLFRKEGQNVTLSCEQNLNHDAMYWYRQDPGQGLRLIYYSQIVNDFQKGDIAEGYSVSREKKESFPLTVTSAQKNPTAFYLCATTALRTAGNIQYFGAGTRLSVL.

V usage is TRBV19 and J usage is TRBJ2-5, with D possibly matching TRBD2 (6 bases). Trimming removed 0 bases from V and 2 bases from J, with 13 bases in between. CDR3 length: 16 amino acids. Germline assignment: CDR1 LNHDA and CDR2 SQIVND (reference sequence). Here the CDR3 reads CASSIDLGREQETQYF. The CDR3 DNA reads as TGTGCCAGTAGTATAGATCTTGGGCGGGAACAAGAGACCCAGTACTTC.

This sequence joins TRBV7-2 and TRBJ2-5; 7 positions agree with TRBD1. The CDR3 totals 15 residues. V lost 5 bases to trimming and J lost 5 bases; unmatched junction nucleotides: 11. The V gene's germline CDR1 is SGHTA and CDR2 FQGNSA. In nucleotides, the CDR3 is TGTGCCAGCAGCGCAACAGGGGCACAGGGGGAGACCCAGTACTTC. Translating gives CASSATGAQGETQYF. The full variable domain, its missing parts supplied by reference TRBV7-2 and TRBJ2-5, is GAGVSQSPSNKVTEKGKDVELRCDPISGHTALYWYRQSLGQGLEFLIYFQGNSAPDKSGLPSDRFSAERTGGSVSTLTIQRTQQEDSAVYLCASSATGAQGETQYFGPGTRLLVL.

The chain couples TRBV2 to TRBJ2-3; 7 nucleotides agree with TRBD1. This CDR3 has 16 residues. Germline-derived CDR1 and CDR2 are SNHLY and FYNNEI. The V segment lost 6 bases and the J segment 2 bases; nucleotides outside the gene matches: 11. CDR3 in amino acids: CASSRMTGIHTDTQYF. The CDR3, as DNA: TGTGCCAGCAGCCGGATGACAGGGATACACACAGATACGCAGTATTTT.

This clone was recorded only once. The genes are TRBV19 and TRBJ2-3; 8 nucleotides match TRBD2. Trimming removed 7 bases from V and 3 bases from J; junction bases left unmatched: 12. The CDR3 consists of 16 residues. CDR1 and CDR2 (germline): LNHDA, SQIVND (reference sequence). In DNA form, the CDR3 reads TGTGCCAGTACGACCGGGACTAGGGCCCGGACAGATACGCAGTATTTT. Protein sequence: CASTTGTRARTDTQYF.